This TCR beta chain is from a study of blood T cell repertoires in COVID-19. For the study at large: The study drew acute and convalescent COVID-19 samples from the United States, Italy and Spain. Sample material is recorded as cDNA or gDNA derived from T cells, B-cell-depleted T cells, or PBMCs.

How the authors handled the data: The authors estimated nucleated cell counts from reference gene primer amplification. Assay: immunoSEQ multiplex PCR; the TCRdb copy retains only in-frame clones and omits some. Clone size and the V and J calls come from that table; the DNA yielded D and trimming. The profile shows about 74,000 clones, roughly 88% of them singletons. Sequencing was done on a sample of peripheral blood. The sequence came from a woman older than 75 with acute or convalescent COVID-19.

This CDR3 is CASSQRVDTGELFF. In DNA, the CDR3 is TGTGCCAGCAGCCAGCGCGTGGACACCGGGGAGCTGTTTTTT. The J gene is TRBJ2-2, the V gene TRBV7-2; D is uncertain. V gave up 5 bases and J gave up 3 bases, with 10 bases separating them. The CDR3 consists of 14 residues. Germline V gives CDR1 SGHTA, CDR2 FQGNSA.